Below are 2 T cell receptor beta chains sequenced from a single sample in a study of blood T cell repertoires in COVID-19. Here immunoSEQ multiplex PCR was the method, and the copy in TCRdb shows in-frame clones only, minus some. The sample has around 100,000 clones, 88% seen once. The sequenced sample consisted of peripheral blood. Every receptor here comes from a human donor in a cohort sampled during active COVID-19.

The rearrangement links TRBV2 to TRBJ1-5; 7 bases map to TRBD1. CDR3 length: 14 residues. Germline CDR1 and CDR2: SNHLY and FYNNEI. With V trimmed by 8 bases and J by 6 bases, 10 bases remained unmatched. The CDR3 here is CASRGVDRAQPQHF. The CDR3 nucleotides read TGTGCCAGCCGAGGGGTTGACAGGGCTCAGCCCCAGCATTTT.

This rearrangement joins TRBV19 to TRBJ2-1, with 9 bases that match TRBD2. Per the germline V gene, CDR1 is LNHDA and CDR2 is SQIVND (reference sequence). There are 16 residues in the CDR3. The V segment lost 1 base and the J segment 5 bases; nucleotides outside the gene matches: 6. The CDR3 DNA sequence: TGTGCCAGTAGTATAGTTGCGGGAGGGCCCCACAATGAGCAGTTCTTC. It encodes CASSIVAGGPHNEQFF.